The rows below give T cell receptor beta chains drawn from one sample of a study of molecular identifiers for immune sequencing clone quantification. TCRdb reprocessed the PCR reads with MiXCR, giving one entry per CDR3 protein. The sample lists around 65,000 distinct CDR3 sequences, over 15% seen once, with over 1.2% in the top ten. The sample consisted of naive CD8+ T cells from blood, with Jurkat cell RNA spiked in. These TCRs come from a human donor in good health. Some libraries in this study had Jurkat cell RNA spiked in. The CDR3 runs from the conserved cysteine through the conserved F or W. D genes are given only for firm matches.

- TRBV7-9 CASSIAMNTEAFF
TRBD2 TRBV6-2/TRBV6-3 CASSYVEREPIEQYF
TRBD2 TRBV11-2 CASSLGLAGVGETQYF
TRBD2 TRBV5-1 CASSLGLAGNNEQFF
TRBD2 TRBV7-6 CASSLGTSGSHNEQFF
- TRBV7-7 CASSLELHRLPPPNERFF
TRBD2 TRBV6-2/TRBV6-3 CASSTPGLAGGPTYEQYF
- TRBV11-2 CASSLGPSSAYEQYF
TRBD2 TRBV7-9 CASSPPASGSETQYF
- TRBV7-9 CASSLDPTSWETQYF
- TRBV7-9 CASSSGTGLSQPQHF
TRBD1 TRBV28 CASSLWGQGLSWETQYF
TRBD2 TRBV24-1 CATSDAGGTYLAPYNEQFF
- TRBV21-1 CASSKADPQGPNEQFF
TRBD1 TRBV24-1 CATSDPDRVPYNEQFF
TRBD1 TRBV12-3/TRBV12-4 CASSPGRTGRTGELFF
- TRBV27 CASSGTKTEAFF
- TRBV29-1 CSVEDRGNAAETQYF
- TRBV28 CASSFDRNEQFF
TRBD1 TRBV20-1 CSARVAETGATYGYTF
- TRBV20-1 CSAREQRTYEQYF
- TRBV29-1 CSVEAWGQAGNTIYF
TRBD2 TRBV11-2 CASSLEGLAVYVQYF
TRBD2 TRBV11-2 CASSLGVSGSTAGELFF
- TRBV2 CASSPTVYMNTEAFF
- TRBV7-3 CASSLDGSTDTQYF
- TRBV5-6 CASSLERNSYEQYF
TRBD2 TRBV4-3 CASSQDRGRVDTQYF
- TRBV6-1 CASSWEYPWGEQYF
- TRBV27 CASSLGRTDCGYTF